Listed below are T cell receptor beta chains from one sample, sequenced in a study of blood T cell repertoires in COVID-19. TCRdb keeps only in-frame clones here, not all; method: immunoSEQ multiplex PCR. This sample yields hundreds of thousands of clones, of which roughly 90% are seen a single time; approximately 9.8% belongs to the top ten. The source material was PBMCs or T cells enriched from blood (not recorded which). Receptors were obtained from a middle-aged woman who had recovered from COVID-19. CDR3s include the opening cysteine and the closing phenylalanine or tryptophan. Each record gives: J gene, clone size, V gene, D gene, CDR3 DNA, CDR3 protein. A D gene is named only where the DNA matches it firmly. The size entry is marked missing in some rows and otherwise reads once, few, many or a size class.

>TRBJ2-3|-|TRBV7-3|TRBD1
TGTGCCAGCAGCCGAGACAGGGGGCGTACAGATACGCAGTATTTT
CASSRDRGRTDTQYF
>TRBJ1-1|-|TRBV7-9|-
TGTGCCAGCAGCTCGCCCGGGGCCAGGGGCGACACTGAAGCTTTCTTT
CASSSPGARGDTEAFF
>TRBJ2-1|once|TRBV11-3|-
TGTGCCAGCAGCCCCACTAGAGGGTACAATGAGCAGTTCTTC
CASSPTRGYNEQFF
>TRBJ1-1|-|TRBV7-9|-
TGTGCCAGCAGCTTAGAGGGGCCCCCGAACACTGAAGCTTTCTTT
CASSLEGPPNTEAFF
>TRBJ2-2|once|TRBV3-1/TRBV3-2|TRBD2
TGTGCCAGCAGCCAAGTCCTAGCGGGGACCGGGGAGCTGTTTTTT
CASSQVLAGTGELFF
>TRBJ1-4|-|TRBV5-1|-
TGCGCCAGCAGCCCTGCCCTCGCGGGGGAAAAACTGTTTTTT
CASSPALAGEKLFF
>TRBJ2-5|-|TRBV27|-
TGTGCCAGCAGTCTAGGGGGGGGACCCGAGACCCAGTACTTC
CASSLGGGPETQYF
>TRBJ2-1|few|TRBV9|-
TGTGCCAGCAGCCTGGGGGCTAGCTCCTACAATGAGCAGTTCTTC
CASSLGASSYNEQFF
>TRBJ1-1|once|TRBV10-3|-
TGTGCCATCAGTGAGTCCAGGAACACTGAAGCTTTCTTT
CAISESRNTEAFF
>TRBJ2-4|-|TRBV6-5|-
TGTGCCAGTACCGGGGTAGCCAAAAACATTCAGTACTTC
CASTGVAKNIQYF
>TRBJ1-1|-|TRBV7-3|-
TGTGCCAGCAGCCCGCACCCAGGGGCGATGAACACTGAAGCTTTCTTT
CASSPHPGAMNTEAFF
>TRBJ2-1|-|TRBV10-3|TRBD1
TGTGCCATCATTCCATCAGGGGGCAATGAGCAGTTCTTC
CAIIPSGGNEQFF
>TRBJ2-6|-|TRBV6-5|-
TGTGCCAGCAGCTACGAGCGCGGGGCCAACGTCCTGACTTTC
CASSYERGANVLTF
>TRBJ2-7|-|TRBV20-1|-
TGCAGTGCTAGTCAGGGGAGCCGCGAGCAGTACTTC
CSASQGSREQYF
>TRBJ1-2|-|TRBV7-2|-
TGTGCCAGCAGCTTAAGGGGGGGGCGCAACTATGGCTACACCTTC
CASSLRGGRNYGYTF
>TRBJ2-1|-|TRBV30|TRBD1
TGTGCCTGGAGTATCTACAGGGGCAATGAGCAGTTCTTC
CAWSIYRGNEQFF
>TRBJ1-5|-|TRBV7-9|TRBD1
TGTGCCAGCAGCTCTGAATTAACAGGGGAAAGAGGACAGCCCCAGCATTTT
CASSSELTGERGQPQHF
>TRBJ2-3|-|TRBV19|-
TGTGCCAGTAGTATAGGGGGCTATCCAAGCACAGATACGCAGTATTTT
CASSIGGYPSTDTQYF
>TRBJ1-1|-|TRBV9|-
TGTGCCAGCAGCACCCCCAGGGAGGGGGGCACTGAAGCTTTCTTT
CASSTPREGGTEAFF
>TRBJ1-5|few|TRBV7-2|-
TGTGCCAGCAGCTCCCCCGGGGGGAGCAATCAGCCCCAGCATTTT
CASSSPGGSNQPQHF
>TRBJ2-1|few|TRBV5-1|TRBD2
TGCGCCAGCAGCTTGGGAGCGGGGGGGCTCTACAATGAGCAGTTCTTC
CASSLGAGGLYNEQFF
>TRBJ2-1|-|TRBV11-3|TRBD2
TGTGCCAGCAGCGGATTGGGACTAGCCGCCAATGAGCAGTTCTTC
CASSGLGLAANEQFF
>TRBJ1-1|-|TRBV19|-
TGTGCCAGTAGGGTTACGGTTGCCACTGAAGCTTTCTTT
CASRVTVATEAFF
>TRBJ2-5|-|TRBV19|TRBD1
TGTGCCAGTAGTATAGGGGACAGCCAAGAGACCCAGTACTTC
CASSIGDSQETQYF
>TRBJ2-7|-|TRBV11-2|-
TGTGCCAGCAGCTTATCCCCTACGGGTGAGCAGTACTTC
CASSLSPTGEQYF
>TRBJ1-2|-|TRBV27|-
TGTGCCAGCAGTTCACCTCGAGCAGGGGCTCACTATGGCTACACCTTC
CASSSPRAGAHYGYTF
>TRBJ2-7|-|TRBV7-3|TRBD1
TGTGCCAGCAGCCCCCAGGGACAGGGGTTCTACGAGCAGTACTTC
CASSPQGQGFYEQYF
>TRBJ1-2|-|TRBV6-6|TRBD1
TGTGCCAGCAGTCCTGGGGACAGGGGGCCGAACTATGGCTACACCTTC
CASSPGDRGPNYGYTF
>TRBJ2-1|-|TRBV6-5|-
TGTGCCAGCAGGTTAGCGGAAGGCTCCTACAATGAGCAGTTCTTC
CASRLAEGSYNEQFF
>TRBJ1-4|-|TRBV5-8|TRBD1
TGTGCCAGCAGCTTGAACGGGGGCACAGGGGGCCTAGGTGAAAAACTGTTTTTT
CASSLNGGTGGLGEKLFF
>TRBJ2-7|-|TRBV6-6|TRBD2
TGTGCCAGCAGTCGGGGACTAGCGGGATATAACTCCTACGAGCAGTACTTC
CASSRGLAGYNSYEQYF
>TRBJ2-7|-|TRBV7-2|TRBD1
TGTGCCAGCAGCCCCAGGACAGGGAACTACGAGCAGTACTTC
CASSPRTGNYEQYF
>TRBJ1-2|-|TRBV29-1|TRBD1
TGCAGCGCCGGACTGGGCAGGGGGCGAGGTGGCTACACCTTC
CSAGLGRGRGGYTF
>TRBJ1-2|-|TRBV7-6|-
TGTGCCAGCAGCTGGGCGCCTGGCCGGCCGAACTATGGCTACACCTTC
CASSWAPGRPNYGYTF
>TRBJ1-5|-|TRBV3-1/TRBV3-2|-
TGTGCCAGCAGCCCCCGATCTCTTGTAGGGGTTCAGCCCCAGCATTTT
CASSPRSLVGVQPQHF
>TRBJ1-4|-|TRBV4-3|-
TGCGCCAGCAGCCTGGGGGGGGCCAGTGAAAAACTGTTTTTT
CASSLGGASEKLFF
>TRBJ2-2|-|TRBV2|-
TGTGCCAGCACCGAACAGCGGGTGGACACCGGGGAGCTGTTTTTT
CASTEQRVDTGELFF
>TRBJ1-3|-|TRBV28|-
TGTGCCAGCGTTAGGGGCTCTGGAAACACCATATATTTT
CASVRGSGNTIYF